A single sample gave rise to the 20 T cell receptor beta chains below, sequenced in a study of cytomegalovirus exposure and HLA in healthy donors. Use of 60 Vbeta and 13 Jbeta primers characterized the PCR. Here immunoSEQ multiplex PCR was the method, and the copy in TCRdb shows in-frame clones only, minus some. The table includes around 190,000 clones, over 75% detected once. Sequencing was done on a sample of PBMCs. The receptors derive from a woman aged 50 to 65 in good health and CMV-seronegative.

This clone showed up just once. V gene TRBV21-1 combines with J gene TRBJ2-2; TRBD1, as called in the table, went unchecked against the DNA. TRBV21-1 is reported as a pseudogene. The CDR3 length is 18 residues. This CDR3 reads CASSKAPGTGERGGELFF. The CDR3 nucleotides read TGTGCCAGCAGCAAAGCCCCCGGGACAGGGGAACGGGGCGGGGAGCTGTTTTTT.

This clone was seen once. In DNA form, the CDR3 reads TGTGCCAGCAGCGTAGGGACAGCATCCACAGATACGCAGTATTTT. Translated: CASSVGTASTDTQYF. This chain connects TRBV9 to TRBJ2-3; maybe TRBD1 (6 bases). The V gene lost 0 bases and the J gene lost 2 bases, with 10 bases spanning the gap. CDR3 length: 15 amino acids. Germline CDR1 SGDLS, CDR2 YYNGEE. The full variable domain, in which reference TRBV9 and TRBJ2-3 provide the parts outside the CDR3, is DSGVTQTPKHLITATGQRVTLRCSPRSGDLSVYWYQQSLDQGLQFLIQYYNGEERAKGNILERFSAQQFPDLHSELNLSSLELGDSALYFCASSVGTASTDTQYFGPGTRLTVL.

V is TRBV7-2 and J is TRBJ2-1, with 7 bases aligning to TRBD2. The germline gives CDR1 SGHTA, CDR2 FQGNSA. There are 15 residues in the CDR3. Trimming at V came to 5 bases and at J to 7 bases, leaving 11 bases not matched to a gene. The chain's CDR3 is CASSRSWREGNEQFF. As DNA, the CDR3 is TGTGCCAGCAGCCGATCGTGGAGGGAGGGGAATGAGCAGTTCTTC.

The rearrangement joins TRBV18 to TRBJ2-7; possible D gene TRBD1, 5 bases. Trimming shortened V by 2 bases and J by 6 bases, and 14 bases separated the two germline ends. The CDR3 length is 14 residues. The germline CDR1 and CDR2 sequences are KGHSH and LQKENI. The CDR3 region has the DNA TGTGCCAGCTCACCATTAGACAGCACCCTCGAGCAGTACTTC. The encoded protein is CASSPLDSTLEQYF.

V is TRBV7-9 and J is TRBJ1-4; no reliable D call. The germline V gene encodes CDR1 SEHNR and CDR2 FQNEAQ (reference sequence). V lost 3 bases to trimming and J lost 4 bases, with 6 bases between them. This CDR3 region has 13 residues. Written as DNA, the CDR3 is TGTGCCAGCAGCTTTATGAGTAATGAAAAACTGTTTTTT. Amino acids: CASSFMSNEKLFF.

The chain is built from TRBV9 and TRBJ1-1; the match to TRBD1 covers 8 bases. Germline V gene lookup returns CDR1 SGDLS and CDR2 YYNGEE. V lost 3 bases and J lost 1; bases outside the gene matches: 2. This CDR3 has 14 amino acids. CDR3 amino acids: CASSAGQGNTEAFF. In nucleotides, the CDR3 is TGTGCCAGCAGCGCCGGACAGGGGAACACTGAAGCTTTCTTT.

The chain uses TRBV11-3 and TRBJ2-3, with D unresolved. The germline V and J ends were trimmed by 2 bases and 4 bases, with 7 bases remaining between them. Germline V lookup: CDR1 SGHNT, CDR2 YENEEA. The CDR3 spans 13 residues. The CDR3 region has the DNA TGTGCCAGCAGCTTAAACGGTCCAGATACGCAGTATTTT. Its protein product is CASSLNGPDTQYF.

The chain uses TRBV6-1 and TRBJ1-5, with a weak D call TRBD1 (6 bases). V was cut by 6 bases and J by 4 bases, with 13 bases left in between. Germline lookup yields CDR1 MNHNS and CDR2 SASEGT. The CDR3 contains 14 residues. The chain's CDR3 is CASSAGQLNQPQHF. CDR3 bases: TGTGCCAGCAGCGCAGGACAGCTAAATCAGCCCCAGCATTTT.

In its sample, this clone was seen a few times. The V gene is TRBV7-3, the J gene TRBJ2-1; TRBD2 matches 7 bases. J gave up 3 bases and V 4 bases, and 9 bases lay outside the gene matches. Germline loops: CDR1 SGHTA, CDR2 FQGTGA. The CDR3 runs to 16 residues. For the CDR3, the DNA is TGTGCCAGCAGCTCTGTGCCTAGCGGAAACTACAATGAGCAGTTCTTC. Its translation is CASSSVPSGNYNEQFF.

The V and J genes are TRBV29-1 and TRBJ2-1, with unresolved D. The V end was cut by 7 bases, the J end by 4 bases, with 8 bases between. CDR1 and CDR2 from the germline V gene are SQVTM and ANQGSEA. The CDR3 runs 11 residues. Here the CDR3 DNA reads TGCAGCGCCGAACGGTACAATGAGCAGTTCTTC. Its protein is CSAERYNEQFF.

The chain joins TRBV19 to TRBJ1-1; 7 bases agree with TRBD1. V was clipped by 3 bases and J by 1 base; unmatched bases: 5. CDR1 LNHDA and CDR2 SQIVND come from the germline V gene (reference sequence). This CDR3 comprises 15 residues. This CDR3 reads CASSIKAGGNTEAFF. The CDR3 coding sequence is TGTGCCAGTAGTATTAAGGCAGGGGGGAACACTGAAGCTTTCTTT. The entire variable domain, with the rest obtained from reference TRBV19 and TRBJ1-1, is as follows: DGGITQSPKYLFRKEGQNVTLSCEQNLNHDAMYWYRQDPGQGLRLIYYSQIVNDFQKGDIAEGYSVSREKKESFPLTVTSAQKNPTAFYLCASSIKAGGNTEAFFGQGTRLTVV.

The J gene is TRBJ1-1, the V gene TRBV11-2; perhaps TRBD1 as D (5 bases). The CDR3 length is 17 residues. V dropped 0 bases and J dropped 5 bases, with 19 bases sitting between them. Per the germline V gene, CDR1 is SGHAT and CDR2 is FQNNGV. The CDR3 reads CASSLDPGGRGGTEAFF. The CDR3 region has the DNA TGTGCCAGCAGCTTAGATCCCGGGGGGAGGGGTGGGACTGAAGCTTTCTTT.

Written as DNA, the CDR3 is TGTGCCAGCAACCGGCGAGGCGAAAAACTGTTTTTT. Translating it yields CASNRRGEKLFF. This chain uses TRBV2 with TRBJ1-4; the D is unclear. Trimming removed 7 bases at V and 8 bases at J, with 11 bases between. Per the germline V gene, CDR1 is SNHLY and CDR2 is FYNNEI. The CDR3 has 12 residues.

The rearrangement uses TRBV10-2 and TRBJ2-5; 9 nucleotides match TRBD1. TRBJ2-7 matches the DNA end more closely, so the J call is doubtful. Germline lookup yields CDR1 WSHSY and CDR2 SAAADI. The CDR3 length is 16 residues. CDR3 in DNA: TGCGCCAGCAGTCGTAGCGTGGGACAGGGCACCTACGAGCAGTACTTC. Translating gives CASSRSVGQGTYEQYF.

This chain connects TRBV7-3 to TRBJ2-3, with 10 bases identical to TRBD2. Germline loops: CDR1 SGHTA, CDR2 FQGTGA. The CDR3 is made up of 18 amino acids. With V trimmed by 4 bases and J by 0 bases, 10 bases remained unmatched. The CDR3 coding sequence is TGTGCCAGCAGCTCGACCCAAGCGGGAGGGTCTAGCACAGATACGCAGTATTTT. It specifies CASSSTQAGGSSTDTQYF.

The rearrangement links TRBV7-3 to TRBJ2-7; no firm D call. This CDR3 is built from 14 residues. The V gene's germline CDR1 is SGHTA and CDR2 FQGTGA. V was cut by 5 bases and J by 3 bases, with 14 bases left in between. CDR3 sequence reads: CASSPSSGSYEQYF. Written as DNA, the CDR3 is TGTGCCAGCAGCCCTAGTTCTGGTAGCTACGAGCAGTACTTC. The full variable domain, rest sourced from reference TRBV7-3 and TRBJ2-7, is GAGVSQTPSNKVTEKGKYVELRCDPISGHTALYWYRQSLGQGPEFLIYFQGTGAADDSGLPNDRFFAVRPEGSVSTLKIQRTERGDSAVYLCASSPSSGSYEQYFGPGTRLTVT.

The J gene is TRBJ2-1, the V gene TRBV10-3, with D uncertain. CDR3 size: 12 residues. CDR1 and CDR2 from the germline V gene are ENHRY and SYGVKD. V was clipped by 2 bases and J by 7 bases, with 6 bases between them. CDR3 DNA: TGTGCCATCAGTGAGGGTCAGAATGAGCAGTTCTTC. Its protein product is CAISEGQNEQFF.

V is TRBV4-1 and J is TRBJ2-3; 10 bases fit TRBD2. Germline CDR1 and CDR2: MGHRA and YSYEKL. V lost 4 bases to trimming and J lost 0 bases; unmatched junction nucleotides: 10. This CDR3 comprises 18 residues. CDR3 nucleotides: TGCGCCAGCAGCCCTCGGCTAGCGGGAGTGGCGAGCACAGATACGCAGTATTTT. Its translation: CASSPRLAGVASTDTQYF.

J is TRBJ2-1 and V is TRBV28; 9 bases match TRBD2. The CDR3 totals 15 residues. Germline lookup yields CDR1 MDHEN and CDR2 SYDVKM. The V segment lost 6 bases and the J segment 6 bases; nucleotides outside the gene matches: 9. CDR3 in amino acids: CASSLAGDRINEQFF. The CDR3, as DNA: TGTGCCAGCAGCTTAGCGGGAGACAGGATCAATGAGCAGTTCTTC.

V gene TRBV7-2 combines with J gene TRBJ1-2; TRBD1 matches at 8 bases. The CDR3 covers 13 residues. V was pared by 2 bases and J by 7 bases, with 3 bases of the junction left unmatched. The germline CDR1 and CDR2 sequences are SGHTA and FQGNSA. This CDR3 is CASSLQQGGGYTF. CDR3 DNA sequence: TGTGCCAGCAGCTTACAACAGGGGGGTGGCTACACCTTC.